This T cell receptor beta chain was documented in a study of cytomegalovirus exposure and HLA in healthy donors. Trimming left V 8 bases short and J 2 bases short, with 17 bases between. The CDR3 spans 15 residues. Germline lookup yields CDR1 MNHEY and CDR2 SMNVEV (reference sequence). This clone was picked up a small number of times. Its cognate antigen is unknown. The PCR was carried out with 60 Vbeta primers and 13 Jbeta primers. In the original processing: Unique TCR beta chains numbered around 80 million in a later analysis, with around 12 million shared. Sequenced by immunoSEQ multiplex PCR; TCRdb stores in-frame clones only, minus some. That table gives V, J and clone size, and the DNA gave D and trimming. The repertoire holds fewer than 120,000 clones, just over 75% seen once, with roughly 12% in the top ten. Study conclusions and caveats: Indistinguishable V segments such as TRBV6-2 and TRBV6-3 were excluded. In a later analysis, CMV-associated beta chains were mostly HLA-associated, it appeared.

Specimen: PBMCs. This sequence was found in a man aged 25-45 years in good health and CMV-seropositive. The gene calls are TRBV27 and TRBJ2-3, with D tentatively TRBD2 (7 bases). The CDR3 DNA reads TGTGCCAGCCACTCGTGGGCGGGGGCCACAGATACGCAGTATTTT. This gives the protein CASHSWAGATDTQYF.